The 10 T cell receptor beta chains reported below all come from one sample, sequenced in a study of cytomegalovirus exposure and HLA in healthy donors. The PCR was carried out with 60 Vbeta primers and 13 Jbeta primers. Some clones are missing from TCRdb's copy, which holds only in-frame ones; the method was immunoSEQ multiplex PCR. Here the sample spans roughly 140,000 clones, roughly 79% being singletons. The specimen was PBMCs. All receptors derive from a woman aged 40 to 50 in good health and CMV-seropositive.

This rearrangement joins TRBV7-3 to TRBJ2-5, with TRBD2 identical over 7 bases. Germline CDR1 is SGHTA and CDR2 is FQGTGA. With 4 bases clipped from V and 5 bases from J, the junction kept 10 bases outside the gene matches. This CDR3 spans 15 amino acids. The CDR3 protein is CASSSTGGTVETQYF. In DNA form, the CDR3 reads TGTGCCAGCAGCTCGACCGGGGGGACGGTGGAGACCCAGTACTTC.

The chain combines TRBV7-2 with TRBJ2-5, with 9 nucleotides matching TRBD1. The J call may be incorrect, as the DNA end agrees better with TRBJ2-7. Germline V gene data show CDR1 as SGHTA and CDR2 as FQGNSA. This CDR3 has 15 amino acids. CDR3: CASSSRQGGYYEQYF. DNA for the CDR3: TGTGCCAGCAGCAGCCGACAGGGGGGGTACTACGAGCAGTACTTC.

The chain uses TRBV6-1 and TRBJ2-3; 7 positions agree with TRBD2. CDR3 length: 13 amino acids. J gave up 7 bases and V 0 bases, and 1 base lay outside the gene matches. Germline loops: CDR1 MNHNS, CDR2 SASEGT. The CDR3 bases are TGTGCCAGCAGTGAAGCGGGGGGGAATACGCAGTATTTT. This sequence encodes CASSEAGGNTQYF.

This chain joins TRBV28 and TRBJ2-1; 12 positions match TRBD1. Germline CDR1 and CDR2: MDHEN and SYDVKM. CDR3 size: 17 residues. The trim removed 6 bases at V and 4 bases at J, leaving 10 bases unmatched. The CDR3 DNA is TGTGCCAGCAGCGCCGGGACAGGGGGCAGTGAGTACAATGAGCAGTTCTTC. Protein product: CASSAGTGGSEYNEQFF.

The chain is built from TRBV9 and TRBJ1-6; D ambiguous. From germline, CDR1 is SGDLS and CDR2 YYNGEE. V lost 0 bases, J lost 9 bases, and 13 bases lay in between. CDR3 length: 15 residues. CDR3 sequence reads: CASSVGDTISSPLHF. The DNA for the CDR3 is TGTGCCAGCAGCGTAGGAGACACAATAAGTTCACCCCTCCACTTT. The entire variable domain, with the rest obtained from reference TRBV9 and TRBJ1-6, is as follows: DSGVTQTPKHLITATGQRVTLRCSPRSGDLSVYWYQQSLDQGLQFLIQYYNGEERAKGNILERFSAQQFPDLHSELNLSSLELGDSALYFCASSVGDTISSPLHFGNGTRLTVT.

This rearrangement joins TRBV5-4 to TRBJ1-2; D is possibly TRBD1 (5 bases). V lost 5 bases, J lost 10 bases, and 15 bases lay in between. CDR1 is SGHNT and CDR2 is YYREEE in the germline V gene (reference sequence). This CDR3 has 12 amino acids. The CDR3 nucleotides read TGTGCCAGCAGTAACTCAGGGAATTTCTACACCTTC. Encoded protein: CASSNSGNFYTF.

The chain carries TRBV5-1 and TRBJ2-1, with 11 bases lining up with TRBD2. Germline V CDR1 and CDR2: SGHRS, YFSETQ. Germline trimming cut 4 bases from V and 8 bases from J; bases unmatched to any gene: 11. The length of the CDR3 is 16 residues. As DNA, the CDR3 is TGCGCCAGCAGCCAACCAAAGGGACTAGCGGAGGATGAGCAGTTCTTC. Protein product: CASSQPKGLAEDEQFF.

The V call is TRBV5-1, the J call TRBJ2-3; the match to TRBD2 covers 11 bases. The CDR3 spans 14 residues. V was clipped by 3 bases and J by 6 bases; unmatched bases: 3. Germline-derived CDR1 and CDR2 are SGHRS and YFSETQ. The CDR3 DNA follows: TGCGCCAGCAGCTGGGGACTAGCGGATGATACGCAGTATTTT. It specifies CASSWGLADDTQYF.

The sample holds a few counts of this clone. Additional DNA sequences in this sample encode the identical CDR3. The V call is TRBV2, the J call TRBJ1-1, with D uncertain. CDR3 length: 12 amino acids. V lost 2 bases and J lost 1, with 2 bases in between. Germline loops: CDR1 SNHLY, CDR2 FYNNEI. The CDR3 nucleotides are TGTGCCAGCAGTGAACGGAACACTGAAGCTTTCTTT. It specifies CASSERNTEAFF.

This chain joins TRBV27 and TRBJ1-1; perhaps TRBD1 as D (5 bases). The V gene lost 6 bases and the J gene lost 0 bases, with 8 bases spanning the gap. CDR1 is MNHEY and CDR2 is SMNVEV in the germline V gene (reference sequence). The CDR3 covers 13 residues. The CDR3 is CASRPTVNTEAFF. In DNA, the CDR3 is TGTGCCAGCAGGCCGACAGTGAACACTGAAGCTTTCTTT.